A single T cell receptor beta chain is shown here with its context. TCRdb independently ran MiXCR on the PCR reads; one entry per CDR3 protein. The sample yields around 470,000 distinct CDR3 sequences, around 25% seen once. This sample was included in a study of molecular identifiers for immune sequencing clone quantification. The CDR3 is 14 residues long. V was shortened by 5 bases and J by 4 bases, with 12 bases between the two germline ends. Looked up from germline, CDR1 is LNHDA and CDR2 is SQIVND (reference sequence). This clonotype originated in a human donor in good health. Some libraries in this study had Jurkat cell RNA spiked in. The sample comprised naive CD8+ T cells from blood, with Jurkat cell RNA spiked in. Subset meaning: FACS-sorted CD8+CD4-CCR7+CD45RA+ naive T cells. V gene TRBV19 combines with J gene TRBJ1-5, with D possibly being TRBD1 (5 bases). CDR3 nucleotide sequence: TGTGCCAGTAGTCCCGGGACGGCGAATCAGCCCCAGCATTTT. This codes for CASSPGTANQPQHF.